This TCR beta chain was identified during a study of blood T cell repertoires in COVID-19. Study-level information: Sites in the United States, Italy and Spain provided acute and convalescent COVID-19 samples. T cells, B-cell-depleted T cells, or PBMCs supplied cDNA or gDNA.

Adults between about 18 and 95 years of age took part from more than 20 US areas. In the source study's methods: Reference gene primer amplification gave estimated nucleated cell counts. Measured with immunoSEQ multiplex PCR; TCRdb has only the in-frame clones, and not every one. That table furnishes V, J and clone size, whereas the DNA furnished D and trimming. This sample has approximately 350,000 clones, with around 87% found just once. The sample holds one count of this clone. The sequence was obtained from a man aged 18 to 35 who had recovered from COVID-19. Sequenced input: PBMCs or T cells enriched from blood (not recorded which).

The CDR3 here is CATRQDTGELFF. CDR3 bases: TGTGCCACCAGACAGGACACCGGGGAGCTGTTTTTT. This chain uses TRBV10-3 with TRBJ2-2; D perhaps matches TRBD1 (6 bases). The CDR3 length is 12 residues. Germline loops: CDR1 ENHRY, CDR2 SYGVKD. V was shortened by 10 bases and J by 3 bases, with 9 bases between the two germline ends.